This T cell receptor beta chain was retrieved from a study of cytomegalovirus exposure and HLA in healthy donors. V was shortened by 8 bases and J by 0 bases, with 14 bases between the two germline ends. CDR1 is SNHLY, CDR2 FYNNEI, per germline. The CDR3 spans 16 residues. This PCR relied on a set of 60 Vbeta primers and 13 Jbeta primers. TCRdb's copy holds only in-frame clones and misses some; the assay was immunoSEQ multiplex PCR. The sample holds approximately 200,000 clones, roughly 85% seen once. A word on this clone: Antigen specificity is unknown.

Findings and caveats of the study: Most CMV-associated TCR beta chains appeared HLA-restricted in a later analysis.

The sequencing sample was made of PBMCs. V gene TRBV2 combines with J gene TRBJ1-6, with a tentative D call TRBD1 (6 bases). This sequence was found in a man aged 18 to 30 in good health and CMV-seronegative. CDR3 in DNA: TGTGCCAGCGGGGGGGCAAGTCCCTCCTATAATTCACCCCTCCACTTT. It translates to CASGGASPSYNSPLHF.